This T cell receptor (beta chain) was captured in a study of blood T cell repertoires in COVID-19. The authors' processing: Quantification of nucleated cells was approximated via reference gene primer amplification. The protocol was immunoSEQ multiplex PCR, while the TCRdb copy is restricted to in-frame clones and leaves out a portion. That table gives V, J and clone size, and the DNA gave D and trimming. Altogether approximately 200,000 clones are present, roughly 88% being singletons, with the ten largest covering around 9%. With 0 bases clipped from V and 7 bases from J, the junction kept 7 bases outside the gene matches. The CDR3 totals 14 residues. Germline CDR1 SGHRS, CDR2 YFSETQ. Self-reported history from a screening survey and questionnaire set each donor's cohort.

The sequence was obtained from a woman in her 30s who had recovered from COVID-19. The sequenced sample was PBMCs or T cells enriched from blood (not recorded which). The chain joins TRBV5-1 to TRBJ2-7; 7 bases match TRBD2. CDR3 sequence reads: CASSLDGREREQYF. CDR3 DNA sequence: TGCGCCAGCAGCTTGGATGGGAGGGAGCGTGAGCAGTACTTC.